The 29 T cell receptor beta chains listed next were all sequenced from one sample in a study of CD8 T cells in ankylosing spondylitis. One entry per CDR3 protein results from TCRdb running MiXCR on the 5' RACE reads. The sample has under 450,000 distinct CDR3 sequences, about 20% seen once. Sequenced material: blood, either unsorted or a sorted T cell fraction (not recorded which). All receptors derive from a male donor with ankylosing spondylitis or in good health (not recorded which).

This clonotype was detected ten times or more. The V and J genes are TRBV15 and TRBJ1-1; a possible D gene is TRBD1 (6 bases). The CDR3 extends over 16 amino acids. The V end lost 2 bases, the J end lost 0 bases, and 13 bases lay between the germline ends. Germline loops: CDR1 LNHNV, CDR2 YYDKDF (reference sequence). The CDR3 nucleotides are TGTGCCACCAGCAGAAGACCGACAGGTATGAACACTGAAGCTTTCTTT. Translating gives CATSRRPTGMNTEAFF.

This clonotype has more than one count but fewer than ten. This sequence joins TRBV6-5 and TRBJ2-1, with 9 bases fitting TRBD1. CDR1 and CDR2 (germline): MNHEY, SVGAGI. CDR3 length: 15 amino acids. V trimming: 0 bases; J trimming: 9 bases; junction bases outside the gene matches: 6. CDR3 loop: CASSYSWDRAGEQFF. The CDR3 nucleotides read TGTGCCAGCAGTTACTCGTGGGACAGGGCAGGTGAGCAGTTCTTC.

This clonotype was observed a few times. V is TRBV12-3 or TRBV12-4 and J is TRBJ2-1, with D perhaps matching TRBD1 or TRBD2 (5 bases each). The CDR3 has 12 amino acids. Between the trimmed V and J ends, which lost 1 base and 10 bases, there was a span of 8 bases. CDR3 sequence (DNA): TGTGCCAGCAGTTTAGTCAGGGACGAGCAGTTCTTC. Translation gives CASSLVRDEQFF.

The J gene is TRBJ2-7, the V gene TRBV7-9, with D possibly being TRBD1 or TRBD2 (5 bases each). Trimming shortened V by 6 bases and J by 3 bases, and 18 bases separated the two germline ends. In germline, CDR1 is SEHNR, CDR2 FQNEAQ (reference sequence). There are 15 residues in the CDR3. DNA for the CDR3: TGTGCCAGCAGTCCTACCGGGACGGACCACTACGAGCAGTACTTC. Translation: CASSPTGTDHYEQYF.

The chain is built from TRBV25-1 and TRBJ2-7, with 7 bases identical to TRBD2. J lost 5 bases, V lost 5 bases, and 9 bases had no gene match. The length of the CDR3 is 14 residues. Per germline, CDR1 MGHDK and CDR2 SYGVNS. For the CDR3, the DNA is TGTGCCAGCAGTCGTACTAGCGCCGCAAACGAGCAGTACTTC. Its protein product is CASSRTSAANEQYF.

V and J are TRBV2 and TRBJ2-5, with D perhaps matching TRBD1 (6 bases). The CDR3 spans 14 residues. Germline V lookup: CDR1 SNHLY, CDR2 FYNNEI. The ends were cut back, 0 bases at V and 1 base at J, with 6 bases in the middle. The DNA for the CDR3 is TGTGCCAGCAGTGAAGCGGGGGCCCAAGAGACCCAGTACTTC. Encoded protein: CASSEAGAQETQYF.

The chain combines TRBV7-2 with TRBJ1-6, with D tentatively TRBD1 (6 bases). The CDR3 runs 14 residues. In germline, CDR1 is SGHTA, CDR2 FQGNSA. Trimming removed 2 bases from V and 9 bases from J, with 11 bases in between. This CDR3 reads CASSLRGGGSPLHF. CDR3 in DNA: TGTGCCAGCAGCTTAAGGGGGGGCGGTTCACCCCTCCACTTT.

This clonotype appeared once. CDR3: CASSFRSSNTGELFF. The CDR3 nucleotides are TGCGCCAGCAGCTTTAGATCGTCGAACACCGGGGAGCTGTTTTTT. The V gene is TRBV5-1, the J gene TRBJ2-2; D unresolved. The CDR3 has 15 residues. Germline CDR1 and CDR2: SGHRS and YFSETQ. V gave up 2 bases and J gave up 0 bases, with 8 bases separating them. The full variable domain, with the rest looked up from reference TRBV5-1 and TRBJ2-2, is KAGVTQTPRYLIKTRGQQVTLSCSPISGHRSVSWYQQTPGQGLQFLFEYFSETQRNKGNFPGRFSGRQFSNSRSEMNVSTLELGDSALYLCASSFRSSNTGELFFGEGSRLTVL.

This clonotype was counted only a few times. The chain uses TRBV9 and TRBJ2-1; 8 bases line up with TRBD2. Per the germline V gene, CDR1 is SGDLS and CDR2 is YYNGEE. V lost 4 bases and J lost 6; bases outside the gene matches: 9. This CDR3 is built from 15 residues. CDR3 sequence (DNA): TGTGCCAGCAGCTCCGGGGGGGGGCCTTTCAATGAGCAGTTCTTC. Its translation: CASSSGGGPFNEQFF.

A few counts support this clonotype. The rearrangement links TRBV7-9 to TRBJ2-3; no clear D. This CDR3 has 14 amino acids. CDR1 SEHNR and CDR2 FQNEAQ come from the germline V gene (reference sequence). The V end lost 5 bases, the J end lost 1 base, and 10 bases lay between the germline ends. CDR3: CASSPAVRTDTQYF. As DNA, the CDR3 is TGTGCCAGCAGCCCTGCGGTCCGCACAGATACGCAGTATTTT. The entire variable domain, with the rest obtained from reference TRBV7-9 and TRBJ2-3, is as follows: DTGVSQNPRHKITKRGQNVTFRCDPISEHNRLYWYRQTLGQGPEFLTYFQNEAQLEKSRLLSDRFSAERPKGSFSTLEIQRTEQGDSAMYLCASSPAVRTDTQYFGPGTRLTVL.

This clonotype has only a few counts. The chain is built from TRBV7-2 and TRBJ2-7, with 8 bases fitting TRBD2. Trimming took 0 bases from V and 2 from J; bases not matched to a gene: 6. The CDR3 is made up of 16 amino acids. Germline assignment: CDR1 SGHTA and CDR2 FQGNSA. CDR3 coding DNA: TGTGCCAGCAGCTTAGCGGGGCGGGGGGCTACCTACGAGCAGTACTTC. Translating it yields CASSLAGRGATYEQYF. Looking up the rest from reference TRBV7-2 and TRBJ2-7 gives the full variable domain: GAGVSQSPSNKVTEKGKDVELRCDPISGHTALYWYRQSLGQGLEFLIYFQGNSAPDKSGLPSDRFSAERTGGSVSTLTIQRTQQEDSAVYLCASSLAGRGATYEQYFGPGTRLTVT.

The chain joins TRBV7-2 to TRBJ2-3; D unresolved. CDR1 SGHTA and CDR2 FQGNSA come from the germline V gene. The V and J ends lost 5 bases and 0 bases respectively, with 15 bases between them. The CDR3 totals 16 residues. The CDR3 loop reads CASSLALAASTDTQYF. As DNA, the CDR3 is TGTGCCAGCAGCCTCGCCCTGGCGGCTAGCACAGATACGCAGTATTTT.

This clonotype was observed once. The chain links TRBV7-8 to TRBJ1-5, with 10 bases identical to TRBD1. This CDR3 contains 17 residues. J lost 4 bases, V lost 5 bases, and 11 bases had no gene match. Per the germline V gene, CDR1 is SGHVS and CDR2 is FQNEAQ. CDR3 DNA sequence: TGTGCCAGCAGCCCAGGCGGGACAGGGGTACGAAATCAGCCCCAGCATTTT. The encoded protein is CASSPGGTGVRNQPQHF.

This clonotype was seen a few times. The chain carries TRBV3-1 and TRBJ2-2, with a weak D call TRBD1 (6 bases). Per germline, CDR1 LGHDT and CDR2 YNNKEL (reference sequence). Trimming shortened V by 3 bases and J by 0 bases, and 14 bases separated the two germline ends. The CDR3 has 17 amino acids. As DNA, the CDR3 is TGTGCCAGCAGCCACCACATTGGGACATCGAACACCGGGGAGCTGTTTTTT. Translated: CASSHHIGTSNTGELFF. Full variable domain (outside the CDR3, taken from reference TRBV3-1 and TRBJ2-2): DTAVSQTPKYLVTQMGNDKSIKCEQNLGHDTMYWYKQDSKKFLKIMFSYNNKELIINETVPNRFSPKSPDKAHLNLHINSLELGDSAVYFCASSHHIGTSNTGELFFGEGSRLTVL.

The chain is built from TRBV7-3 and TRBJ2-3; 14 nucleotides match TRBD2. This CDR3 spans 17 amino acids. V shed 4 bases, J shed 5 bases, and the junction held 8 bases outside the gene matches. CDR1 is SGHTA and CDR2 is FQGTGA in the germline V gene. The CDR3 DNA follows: TGTGCCAGCAGCTCCTCAGGGACTAGCGGGGGAGTAGATACGCAGTATTTT. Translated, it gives CASSSSGTSGGVDTQYF.

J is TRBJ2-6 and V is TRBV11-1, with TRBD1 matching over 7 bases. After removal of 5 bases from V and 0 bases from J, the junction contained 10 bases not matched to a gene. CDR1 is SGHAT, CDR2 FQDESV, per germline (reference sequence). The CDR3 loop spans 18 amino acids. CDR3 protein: CASSPPGTVSSGANVLTF. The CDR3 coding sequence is TGTGCCAGCAGCCCCCCCGGGACAGTGTCCTCTGGGGCCAACGTCCTGACTTTC.

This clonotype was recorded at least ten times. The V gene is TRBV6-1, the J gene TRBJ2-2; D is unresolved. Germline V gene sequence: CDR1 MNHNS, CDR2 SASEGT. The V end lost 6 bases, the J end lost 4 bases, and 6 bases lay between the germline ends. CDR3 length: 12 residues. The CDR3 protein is CASSRSTGELFF. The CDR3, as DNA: TGTGCCAGCAGCCGGTCCACCGGGGAGCTGTTTTTT.

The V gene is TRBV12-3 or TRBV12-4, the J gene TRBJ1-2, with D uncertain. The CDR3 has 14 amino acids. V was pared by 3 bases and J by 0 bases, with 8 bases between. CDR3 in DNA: TGTGCCAGCAGTTTGGTGACAACTAACTATGGCTACACCTTC. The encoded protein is CASSLVTTNYGYTF.

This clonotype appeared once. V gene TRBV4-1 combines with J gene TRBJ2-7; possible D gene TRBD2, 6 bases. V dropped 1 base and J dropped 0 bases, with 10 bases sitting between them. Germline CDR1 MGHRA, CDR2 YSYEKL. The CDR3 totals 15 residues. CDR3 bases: TGCGCCAGCAGCCAAGGGAGGGCGAGCTCCTACGAGCAGTACTTC. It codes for CASSQGRASSYEQYF.

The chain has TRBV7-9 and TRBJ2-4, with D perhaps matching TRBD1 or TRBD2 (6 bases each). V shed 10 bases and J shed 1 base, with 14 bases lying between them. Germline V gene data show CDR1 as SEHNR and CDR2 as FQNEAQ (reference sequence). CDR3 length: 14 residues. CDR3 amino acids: CATNKGGAKNIQYF. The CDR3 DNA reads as TGTGCCACCAATAAGGGGGGTGCCAAAAACATTCAGTACTTC. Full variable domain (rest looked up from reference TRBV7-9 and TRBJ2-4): DTGVSQNPRHKITKRGQNVTFRCDPISEHNRLYWYRQTLGQGPEFLTYFQNEAQLEKSRLLSDRFSAERPKGSFSTLEIQRTEQGDSAMYLCATNKGGAKNIQYFGAGTRLSVL.

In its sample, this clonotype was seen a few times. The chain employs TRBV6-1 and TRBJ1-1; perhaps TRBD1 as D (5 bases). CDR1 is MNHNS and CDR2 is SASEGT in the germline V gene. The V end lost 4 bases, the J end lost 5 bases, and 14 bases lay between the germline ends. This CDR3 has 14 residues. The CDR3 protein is CASSAPLGGTEAFF. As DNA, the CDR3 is TGTGCCAGCAGTGCGCCGCTGGGGGGTACTGAAGCTTTCTTT.

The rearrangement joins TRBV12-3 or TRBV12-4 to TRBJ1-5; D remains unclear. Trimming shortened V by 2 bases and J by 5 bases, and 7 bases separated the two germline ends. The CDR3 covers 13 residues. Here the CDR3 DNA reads TGTGCCAGCAGTTTATCCCCCCATCAGCCCCAGCATTTT. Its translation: CASSLSPHQPQHF.

The CDR3 loop is CASSKSGLDIQYF. CDR3 bases: TGTGCCAGCAGCAAATCGGGGTTGGACATTCAGTACTTC. This chain uses TRBV21-1 with TRBJ2-4. TRBV21-1 is labeled a pseudogene. The CDR3 is 13 amino acids.

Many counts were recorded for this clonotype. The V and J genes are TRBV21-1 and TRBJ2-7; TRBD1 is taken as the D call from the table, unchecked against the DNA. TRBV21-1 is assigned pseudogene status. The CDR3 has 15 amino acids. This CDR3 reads CASTQEERDPYEQYF. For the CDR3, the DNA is TGTGCCAGCACCCAAGAGGAGAGGGACCCCTACGAGCAGTACTTC.

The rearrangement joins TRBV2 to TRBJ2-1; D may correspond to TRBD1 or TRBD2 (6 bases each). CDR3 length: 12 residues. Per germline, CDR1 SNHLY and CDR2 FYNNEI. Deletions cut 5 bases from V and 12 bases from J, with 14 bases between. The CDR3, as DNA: TGTGCCAGCAGTCCCGGGGGCTTCGGGCAGTTCTTC. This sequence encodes CASSPGGFGQFF.

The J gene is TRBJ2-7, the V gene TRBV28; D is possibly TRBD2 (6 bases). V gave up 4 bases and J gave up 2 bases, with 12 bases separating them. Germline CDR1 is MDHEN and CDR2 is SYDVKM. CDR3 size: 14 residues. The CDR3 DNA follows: TGTGCCAGCAGTTCTGCGGGGCCAACCTACGAGCAGTACTTC. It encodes CASSSAGPTYEQYF.

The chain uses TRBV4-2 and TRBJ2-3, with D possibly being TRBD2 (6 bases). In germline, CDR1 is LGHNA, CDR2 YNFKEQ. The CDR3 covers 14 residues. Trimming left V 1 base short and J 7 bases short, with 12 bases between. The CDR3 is CASSQAEEGHTQYF. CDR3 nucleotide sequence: TGTGCCAGCAGCCAAGCGGAGGAGGGTCATACGCAGTATTTT.

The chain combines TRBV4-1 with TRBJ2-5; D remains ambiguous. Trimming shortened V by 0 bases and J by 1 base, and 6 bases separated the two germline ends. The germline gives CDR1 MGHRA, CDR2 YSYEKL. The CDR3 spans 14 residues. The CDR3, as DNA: TGCGCCAGCAGCCAAGATGGTAGCCAAGAGACCCAGTACTTC. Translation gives CASSQDGSQETQYF.

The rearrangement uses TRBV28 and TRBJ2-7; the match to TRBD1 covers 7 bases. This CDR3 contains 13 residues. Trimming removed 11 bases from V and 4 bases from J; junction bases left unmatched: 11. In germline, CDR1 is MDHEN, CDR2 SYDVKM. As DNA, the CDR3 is TGTGCCCACGGTAGGGGCAGGGGGTACGAGCAGTACTTC. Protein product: CAHGRGRGYEQYF.